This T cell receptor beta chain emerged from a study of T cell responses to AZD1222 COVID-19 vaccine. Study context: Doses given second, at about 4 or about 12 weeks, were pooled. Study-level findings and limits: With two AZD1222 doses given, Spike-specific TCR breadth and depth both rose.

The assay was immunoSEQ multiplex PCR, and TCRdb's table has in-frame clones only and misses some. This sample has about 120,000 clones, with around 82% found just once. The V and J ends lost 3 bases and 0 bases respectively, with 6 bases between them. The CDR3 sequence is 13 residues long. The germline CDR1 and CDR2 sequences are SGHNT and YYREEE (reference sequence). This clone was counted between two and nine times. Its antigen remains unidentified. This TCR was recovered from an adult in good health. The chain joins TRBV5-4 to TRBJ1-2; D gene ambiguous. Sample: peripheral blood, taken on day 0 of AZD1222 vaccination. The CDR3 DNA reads TGTGCCAGCAGCTACCAGGCTAACTATGGCTACACCTTC. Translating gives CASSYQANYGYTF.